This TCR beta chain was profiled in a study of blood T cell repertoires in COVID-19. Study-level information: Whether acute or convalescent, the COVID-19 samples came from the United States, Italy and Spain. The analysed material was cDNA or gDNA that came from T cells, B-cell-depleted T cells, or PBMCs.

The cohort comprised adults aged about 18 to 100 years residing in under 30 US areas. Method: immunoSEQ multiplex PCR; TCRdb's copy keeps in-frame clones and lacks some. The sample carries 150,000 to 200,000 clones, over 80% recorded once. The trim removed 5 bases at V and 6 bases at J, leaving 10 bases unmatched. Germline V gene sequence: CDR1 PRHDT, CDR2 FYEKMQ (reference sequence). This CDR3 has 16 amino acids. The sample taken for sequencing was PBMCs or T cells enriched from blood (not recorded which). The J gene is TRBJ2-3, the V gene TRBV13; TRBD2 matches at 11 bases. The TCR was taken from a woman between 55 and 75 years old who had recovered from COVID-19. The CDR3 is CASSPQLAGVGDTQYF. The CDR3 DNA reads as TGTGCCAGCAGCCCCCAACTAGCGGGAGTGGGGGATACGCAGTATTTT.